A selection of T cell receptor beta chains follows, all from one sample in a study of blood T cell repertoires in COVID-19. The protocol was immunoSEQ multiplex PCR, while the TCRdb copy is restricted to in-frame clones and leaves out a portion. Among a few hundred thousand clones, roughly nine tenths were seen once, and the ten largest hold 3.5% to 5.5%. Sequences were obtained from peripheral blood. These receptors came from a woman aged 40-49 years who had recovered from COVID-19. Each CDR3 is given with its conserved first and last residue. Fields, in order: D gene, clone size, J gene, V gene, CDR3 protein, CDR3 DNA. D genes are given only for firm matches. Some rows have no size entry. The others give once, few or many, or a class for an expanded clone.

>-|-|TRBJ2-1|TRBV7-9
CASSFTQGSNEQFF
TGTGCCAGCAGCTTTACACAGGGAAGCAATGAGCAGTTCTTC
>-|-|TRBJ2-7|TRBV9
CASSSTGTHLEQYF
TGTGCCAGCAGCTCGACCGGGACTCACCTCGAGCAGTACTTC
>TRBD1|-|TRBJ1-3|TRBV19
CASKKTGPGNTIYF
TGTGCCAGTAAGAAGACAGGGCCAGGAAACACCATATATTTT
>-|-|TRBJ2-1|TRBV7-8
CASSRGLYNEQFF
TGTGCCAGCAGCCGCGGACTTTACAATGAGCAGTTCTTC
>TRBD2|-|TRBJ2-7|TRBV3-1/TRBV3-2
CASSPLTSGYEQYF
TGTGCCAGCAGCCCTCTGACTAGCGGCTACGAGCAGTACTTC
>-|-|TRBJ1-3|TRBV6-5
CASRFLNTIYF
TGTGCCAGCAGATTTCTAAACACCATATATTTT
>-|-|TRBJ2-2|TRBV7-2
CASSSVQGGTGELFF
TGTGCCAGCAGCTCCGTTCAGGGCGGAACCGGGGAGCTGTTTTTT
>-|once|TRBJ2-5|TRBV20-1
CSASQGIQETQYF
TGCAGTGCTAGTCAGGGTATCCAAGAGACCCAGTACTTC
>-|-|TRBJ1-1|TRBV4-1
CASSQWTANTEAFF
TGCGCCAGCAGCCAGTGGACAGCAAACACTGAAGCTTTCTTT
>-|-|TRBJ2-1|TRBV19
CASTEPGLSYNEQFF
TGTGCCAGTACCGAACCGGGACTCAGCTACAATGAGCAGTTCTTC
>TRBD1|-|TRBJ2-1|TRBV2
CASSPGTGLFF
TGTGCCAGCAGCCCCGGGACAGGATTGTTCTTC
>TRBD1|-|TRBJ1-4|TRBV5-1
CASSLALDRGGSEKLFF
TGCGCCAGCAGCTTGGCCTTAGACAGGGGCGGTAGTGAAAAACTGTTTTTT
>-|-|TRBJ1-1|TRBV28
CASTRRSSAFF
TGTGCCAGCACCCGCCGGTCTTCAGCTTTCTTT
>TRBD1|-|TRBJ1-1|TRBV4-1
CASSETGTGGRTEAFF
TGCGCCAGCAGCGAAACCGGGACAGGGGGCCGTACTGAAGCTTTCTTT
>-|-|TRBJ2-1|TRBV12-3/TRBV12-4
CASRADNEQFF
TGTGCCAGCAGGGCCGACAATGAGCAGTTCTTC
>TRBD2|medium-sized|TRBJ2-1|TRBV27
CASSLQGLLNEQFF
TGTGCCAGCAGCCTGCAGGGACTACTCAATGAGCAGTTCTTC
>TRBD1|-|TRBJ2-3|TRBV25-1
CASSSRGDRKFF
TGTGCCAGCAGTTCTCGAGGGGACAGGAAATTTTTT
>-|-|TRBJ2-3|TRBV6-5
CASKPRQGTDTQYF
TGTGCCAGCAAACCTCGGCAGGGAACAGATACGCAGTATTTT
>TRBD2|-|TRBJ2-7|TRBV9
CASSVNSGGAFRDEQYF
TGTGCCAGCAGCGTAAATAGCGGGGGGGCTTTTCGTGACGAGCAGTACTTC
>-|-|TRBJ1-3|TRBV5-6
CASSRRQAGNTIYF
TGTGCCAGCAGCCGGAGACAGGCTGGAAACACCATATATTTT
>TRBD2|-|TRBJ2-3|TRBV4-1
CASSLTWVASGGMNPDTQYF
TGCGCCAGCAGCCTGACTTGGGTGGCTAGCGGGGGAATGAATCCAGATACGCAGTATTTT
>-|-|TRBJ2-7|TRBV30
CAWRASEEQYF
TGTGCCTGGAGGGCTAGCGAGGAGCAGTACTTC
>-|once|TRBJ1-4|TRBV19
CASSISQGTEKLFF
TGTGCCAGTAGTATCTCCCAGGGGACGGAAAAACTGTTTTTT
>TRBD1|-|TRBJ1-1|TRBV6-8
CASSYSTGGVGWAFF
TGTGCCAGCAGTTACTCGACAGGGGGCGTTGGATGGGCTTTCTTT
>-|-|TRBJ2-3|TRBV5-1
CASSGDLAAGTQYF
TGCGCCAGCAGCGGTGACCTAGCTGCAGGCACGCAGTATTTT
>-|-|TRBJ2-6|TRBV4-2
CASSQEMAFGTGANVLTF
TGTGCCAGCAGCCAAGAAATGGCTTTCGGGACTGGGGCCAACGTCCTGACTTTC